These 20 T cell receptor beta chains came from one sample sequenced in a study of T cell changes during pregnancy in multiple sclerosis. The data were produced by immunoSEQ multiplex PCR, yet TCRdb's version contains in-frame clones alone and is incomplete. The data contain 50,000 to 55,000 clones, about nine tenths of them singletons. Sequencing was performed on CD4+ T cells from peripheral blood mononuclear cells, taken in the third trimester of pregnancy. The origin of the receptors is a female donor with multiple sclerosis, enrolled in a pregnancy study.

The CDR3 coding sequence is TGTGCCAGCAGTGAAGGGACAGGGTTTAACTATGGCTACACCTTC. It codes for CASSEGTGFNYGYTF. This chain links TRBV6-1 with TRBJ1-2; 8 positions match TRBD1. With 1 base clipped from V and 1 base from J, the junction kept 2 bases outside the gene matches. CDR3 length: 15 residues. Germline assignment: CDR1 MNHNS and CDR2 SASEGT.

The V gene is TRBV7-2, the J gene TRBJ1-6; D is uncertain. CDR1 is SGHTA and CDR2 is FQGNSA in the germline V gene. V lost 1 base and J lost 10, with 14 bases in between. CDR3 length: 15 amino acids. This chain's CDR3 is CASSLERVRRSPLHF. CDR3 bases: TGTGCCAGCAGCTTAGAACGGGTCAGACGGTCACCCCTCCACTTT.

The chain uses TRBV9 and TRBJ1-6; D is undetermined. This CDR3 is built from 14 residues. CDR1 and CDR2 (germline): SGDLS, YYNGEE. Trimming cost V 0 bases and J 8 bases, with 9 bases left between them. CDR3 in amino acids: CASSVATRDSPLHF. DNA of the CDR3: TGTGCCAGCAGCGTAGCTACGAGGGATTCACCCCTCCACTTT. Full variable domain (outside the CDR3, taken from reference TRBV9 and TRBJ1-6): DSGVTQTPKHLITATGQRVTLRCSPRSGDLSVYWYQQSLDQGLQFLIQYYNGEERAKGNILERFSAQQFPDLHSELNLSSLELGDSALYFCASSVATRDSPLHFGNGTRLTVT.

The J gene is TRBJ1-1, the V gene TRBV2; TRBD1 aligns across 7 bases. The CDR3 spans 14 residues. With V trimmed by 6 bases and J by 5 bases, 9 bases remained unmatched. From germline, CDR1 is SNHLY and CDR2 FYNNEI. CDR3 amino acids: CASRSNRGVTEAFF. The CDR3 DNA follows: TGTGCCAGCAGATCGAACAGGGGAGTAACTGAAGCTTTCTTT.

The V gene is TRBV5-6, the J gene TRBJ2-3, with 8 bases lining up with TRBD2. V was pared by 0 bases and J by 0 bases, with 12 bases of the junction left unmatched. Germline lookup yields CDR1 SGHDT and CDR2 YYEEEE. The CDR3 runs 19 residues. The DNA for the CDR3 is TGTGCCAGCAGCTTGGTCCCGCTAGCGGGTTCCTCTAGCACAGATACGCAGTATTTT. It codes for CASSLVPLAGSSSTDTQYF.

CDR3 sequence (DNA): TGCGCCAGCAGTTCGGGACAGGGGGATGAAAAACTGTTTTTT. Translation: CASSSGQGDEKLFF. J is TRBJ1-4 and V is TRBV5-1, with 11 bases aligning to TRBD1. CDR1 SGHRS and CDR2 YFSETQ come from the germline V gene. V shed 5 bases, J shed 6 bases, and the junction held 3 bases outside the gene matches. This CDR3 comprises 14 residues.

CDR3 in DNA: TGTGCCAGCAGCGGGAGCGAAGAGACCCAGTACTTC. Its protein product is CASSGSEETQYF. This chain connects TRBV5-4 to TRBJ2-5; D might be TRBD2 (5 bases). CDR3 length: 12 residues. From germline, CDR1 is SGHNT and CDR2 YYREEE (reference sequence). Trimming removed 4 bases from V and 3 bases from J, with 7 bases in between. Together with reference TRBV5-4 and TRBJ2-5, the CDR3 gives the full variable domain: ETGVTQSPTHLIKTRGQQVTLRCSSQSGHNTVSWYQQALGQGPQFIFQYYREEENGRGNFPPRFSGLQFPNYSSELNVNALELDDSALYLCASSGSEETQYFGPGTRLLVL.

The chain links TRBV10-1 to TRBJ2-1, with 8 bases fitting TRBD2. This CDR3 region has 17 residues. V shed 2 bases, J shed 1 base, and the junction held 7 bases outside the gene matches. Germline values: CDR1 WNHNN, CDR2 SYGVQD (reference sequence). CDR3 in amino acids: CASSETVAGYSYNEQFF. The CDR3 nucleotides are TGCGCCAGCAGTGAGACCGTAGCGGGATATTCCTACAATGAGCAGTTCTTC.

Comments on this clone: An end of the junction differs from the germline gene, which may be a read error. The CDR3 region is CASSHSGTSVTGELFF. As DNA, the CDR3 is TGTGCCAGCAGTCACTCCGGGACTAGCGTTACCGGGGAGCTGTTTTTT. The gene calls are TRBV6-5 and TRBJ2-2, with TRBD2 matching 10 bases. The CDR3 is made up of 16 amino acids. The V gene's germline CDR1 is MNHEY and CDR2 SVGAGI.

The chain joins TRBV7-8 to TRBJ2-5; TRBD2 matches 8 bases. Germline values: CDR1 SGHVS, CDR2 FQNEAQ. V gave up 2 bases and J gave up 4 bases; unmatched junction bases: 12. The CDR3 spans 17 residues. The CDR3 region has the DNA TGTGCCAGCAGCTTATACCCTGGGGCGGGGGGTTTAGAGACCCAGTACTTC. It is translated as CASSLYPGAGGLETQYF.

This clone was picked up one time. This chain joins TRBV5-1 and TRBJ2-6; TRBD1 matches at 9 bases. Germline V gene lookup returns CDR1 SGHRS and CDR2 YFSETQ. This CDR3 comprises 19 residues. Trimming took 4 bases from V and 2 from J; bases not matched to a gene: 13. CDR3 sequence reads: CASSQRTGGGIPGANVLTF. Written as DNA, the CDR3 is TGCGCCAGCAGCCAACGAACAGGGGGCGGGATTCCTGGGGCCAACGTCCTGACTTTC. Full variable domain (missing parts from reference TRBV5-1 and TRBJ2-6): KAGVTQTPRYLIKTRGQQVTLSCSPISGHRSVSWYQQTPGQGLQFLFEYFSETQRNKGNFPGRFSGRQFSNSRSEMNVSTLELGDSALYLCASSQRTGGGIPGANVLTFGAGSRLTVL.

CDR3 in DNA: TGTGCCAGCCTCGAGCAGGGGCCCACCAATGAGCAGTTCTTC. Translation gives CASLEQGPTNEQFF. This chain uses TRBV2 with TRBJ2-1, with D maybe TRBD1 (6 bases). The length of the CDR3 is 14 residues. V gave up 8 bases and J gave up 6 bases, with 17 bases separating them. Germline assignment: CDR1 SNHLY and CDR2 FYNNEI.

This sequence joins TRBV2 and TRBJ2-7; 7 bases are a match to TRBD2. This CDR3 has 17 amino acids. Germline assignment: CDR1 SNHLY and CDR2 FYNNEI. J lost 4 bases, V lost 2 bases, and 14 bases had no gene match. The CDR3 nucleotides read TGTGCCAGCAGTGAAAGAAGTAGGCTAGCGGAGCGGTACGAGCAGTACTTC. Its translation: CASSERSRLAERYEQYF.

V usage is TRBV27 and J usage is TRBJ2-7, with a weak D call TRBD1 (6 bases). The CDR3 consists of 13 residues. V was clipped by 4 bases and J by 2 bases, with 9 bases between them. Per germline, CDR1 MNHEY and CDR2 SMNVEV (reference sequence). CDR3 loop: CASSSTGTYEQYF. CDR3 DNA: TGTGCCAGCAGTTCGACAGGAACCTACGAGCAGTACTTC.

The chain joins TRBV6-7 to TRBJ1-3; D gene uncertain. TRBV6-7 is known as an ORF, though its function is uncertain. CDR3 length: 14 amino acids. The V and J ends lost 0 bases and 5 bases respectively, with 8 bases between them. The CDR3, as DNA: TGTGCCAGCAGTTACTCGGCAGAAAGAAACACCATATATTTT. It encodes CASSYSAERNTIYF.

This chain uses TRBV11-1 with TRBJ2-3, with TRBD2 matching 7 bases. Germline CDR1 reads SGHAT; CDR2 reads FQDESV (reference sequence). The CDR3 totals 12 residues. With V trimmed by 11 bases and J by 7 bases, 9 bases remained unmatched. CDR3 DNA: TGTGCCTGGGGGGGAAGGGGTAATACGCAGTATTTT. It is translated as CAWGGRGNTQYF.

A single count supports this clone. CDR3 nucleotide sequence: TGTGCCAGCAGTGGGTACAGGGGTGGGGTCTCTGGGGCCAACGTCCTGACTTTC. Protein sequence: CASSGYRGGVSGANVLTF. J is TRBJ2-6 and V is TRBV2, with 7 bases lining up with TRBD1. This CDR3 is built from 18 residues. V gave up 4 bases and J gave up 0 bases; unmatched junction bases: 9. From germline, CDR1 is SNHLY and CDR2 FYNNEI.

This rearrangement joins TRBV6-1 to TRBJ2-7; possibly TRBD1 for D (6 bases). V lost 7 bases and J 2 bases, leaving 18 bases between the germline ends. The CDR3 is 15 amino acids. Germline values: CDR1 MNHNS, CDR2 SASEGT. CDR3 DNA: TGTGCCAGCACCCAGGGGCCCACCCCAACCTACGAGCAGTACTTC. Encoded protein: CASTQGPTPTYEQYF.

CDR3 loop: CASSYPPDRTWGHWFF. The CDR3 bases are TGTGCCAGCAGCTACCCCCCGGACAGGACTTGGGGGCATTGGTTCTTC. The chain uses TRBV11-1 and TRBJ2-1; 7 bases line up with TRBD1. Trimming at V came to 4 bases and at J to 15 bases, leaving 21 bases not matched to a gene. The germline gives CDR1 SGHAT, CDR2 FQDESV (reference sequence). The CDR3 has 16 residues.

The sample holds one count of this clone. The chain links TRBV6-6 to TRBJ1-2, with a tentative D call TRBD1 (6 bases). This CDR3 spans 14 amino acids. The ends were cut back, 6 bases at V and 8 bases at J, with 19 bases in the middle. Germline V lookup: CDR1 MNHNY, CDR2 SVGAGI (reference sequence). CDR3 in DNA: TGTGCCAGCAGGGATACAGGGCCCTCGGGCGGCTACACCTTC. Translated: CASRDTGPSGGYTF.